The sequence of this T cell receptor (beta chain) was determined in a study of OX40 agonist ivuxolimab in advanced cancers. About the study: Age averaged around 60 years (range about 23 to 80), and 70% to 85% were male.

Comment on this clone: The antigen remains undetermined.

Blood draws occurred at baseline, cycle 4 day 1, and cycle 7 day 1. Study-level findings and limits: There were, on average, more expanded clones in CD8+ T cells than in CD4+. Among the lowest levels of clonal expansion were found in partial responders at 0.1-3.0 mg/kg.

The protocol was immunoSEQ multiplex PCR, while the TCRdb copy is restricted to in-frame clones and leaves out a portion. The data contain fewer than 90,000 clones, roughly nine tenths of them singletons. The source of this sequence is an adult with an advanced solid tumor such as melanoma, head and neck, liver or kidney cancer. Material: CD4+ or CD8+ T cells sorted from blood, obtained in a trial of the OX40 agonist ivuxolimab.

For the CDR3, the DNA is TGTGCCAGCAGCCCGATAAGGACTAGCGGGGGGTTGGATACGCAGTATTTT. This translates into CASSPIRTSGGLDTQYF. The rearrangement uses TRBV7-2 and TRBJ2-3; 14 nucleotides agree with TRBD2. V lost 5 bases to trimming and J lost 6 bases; unmatched junction nucleotides: 10. CDR1 and CDR2 (germline): SGHTA, FQGNSA. The CDR3 length is 17 residues.